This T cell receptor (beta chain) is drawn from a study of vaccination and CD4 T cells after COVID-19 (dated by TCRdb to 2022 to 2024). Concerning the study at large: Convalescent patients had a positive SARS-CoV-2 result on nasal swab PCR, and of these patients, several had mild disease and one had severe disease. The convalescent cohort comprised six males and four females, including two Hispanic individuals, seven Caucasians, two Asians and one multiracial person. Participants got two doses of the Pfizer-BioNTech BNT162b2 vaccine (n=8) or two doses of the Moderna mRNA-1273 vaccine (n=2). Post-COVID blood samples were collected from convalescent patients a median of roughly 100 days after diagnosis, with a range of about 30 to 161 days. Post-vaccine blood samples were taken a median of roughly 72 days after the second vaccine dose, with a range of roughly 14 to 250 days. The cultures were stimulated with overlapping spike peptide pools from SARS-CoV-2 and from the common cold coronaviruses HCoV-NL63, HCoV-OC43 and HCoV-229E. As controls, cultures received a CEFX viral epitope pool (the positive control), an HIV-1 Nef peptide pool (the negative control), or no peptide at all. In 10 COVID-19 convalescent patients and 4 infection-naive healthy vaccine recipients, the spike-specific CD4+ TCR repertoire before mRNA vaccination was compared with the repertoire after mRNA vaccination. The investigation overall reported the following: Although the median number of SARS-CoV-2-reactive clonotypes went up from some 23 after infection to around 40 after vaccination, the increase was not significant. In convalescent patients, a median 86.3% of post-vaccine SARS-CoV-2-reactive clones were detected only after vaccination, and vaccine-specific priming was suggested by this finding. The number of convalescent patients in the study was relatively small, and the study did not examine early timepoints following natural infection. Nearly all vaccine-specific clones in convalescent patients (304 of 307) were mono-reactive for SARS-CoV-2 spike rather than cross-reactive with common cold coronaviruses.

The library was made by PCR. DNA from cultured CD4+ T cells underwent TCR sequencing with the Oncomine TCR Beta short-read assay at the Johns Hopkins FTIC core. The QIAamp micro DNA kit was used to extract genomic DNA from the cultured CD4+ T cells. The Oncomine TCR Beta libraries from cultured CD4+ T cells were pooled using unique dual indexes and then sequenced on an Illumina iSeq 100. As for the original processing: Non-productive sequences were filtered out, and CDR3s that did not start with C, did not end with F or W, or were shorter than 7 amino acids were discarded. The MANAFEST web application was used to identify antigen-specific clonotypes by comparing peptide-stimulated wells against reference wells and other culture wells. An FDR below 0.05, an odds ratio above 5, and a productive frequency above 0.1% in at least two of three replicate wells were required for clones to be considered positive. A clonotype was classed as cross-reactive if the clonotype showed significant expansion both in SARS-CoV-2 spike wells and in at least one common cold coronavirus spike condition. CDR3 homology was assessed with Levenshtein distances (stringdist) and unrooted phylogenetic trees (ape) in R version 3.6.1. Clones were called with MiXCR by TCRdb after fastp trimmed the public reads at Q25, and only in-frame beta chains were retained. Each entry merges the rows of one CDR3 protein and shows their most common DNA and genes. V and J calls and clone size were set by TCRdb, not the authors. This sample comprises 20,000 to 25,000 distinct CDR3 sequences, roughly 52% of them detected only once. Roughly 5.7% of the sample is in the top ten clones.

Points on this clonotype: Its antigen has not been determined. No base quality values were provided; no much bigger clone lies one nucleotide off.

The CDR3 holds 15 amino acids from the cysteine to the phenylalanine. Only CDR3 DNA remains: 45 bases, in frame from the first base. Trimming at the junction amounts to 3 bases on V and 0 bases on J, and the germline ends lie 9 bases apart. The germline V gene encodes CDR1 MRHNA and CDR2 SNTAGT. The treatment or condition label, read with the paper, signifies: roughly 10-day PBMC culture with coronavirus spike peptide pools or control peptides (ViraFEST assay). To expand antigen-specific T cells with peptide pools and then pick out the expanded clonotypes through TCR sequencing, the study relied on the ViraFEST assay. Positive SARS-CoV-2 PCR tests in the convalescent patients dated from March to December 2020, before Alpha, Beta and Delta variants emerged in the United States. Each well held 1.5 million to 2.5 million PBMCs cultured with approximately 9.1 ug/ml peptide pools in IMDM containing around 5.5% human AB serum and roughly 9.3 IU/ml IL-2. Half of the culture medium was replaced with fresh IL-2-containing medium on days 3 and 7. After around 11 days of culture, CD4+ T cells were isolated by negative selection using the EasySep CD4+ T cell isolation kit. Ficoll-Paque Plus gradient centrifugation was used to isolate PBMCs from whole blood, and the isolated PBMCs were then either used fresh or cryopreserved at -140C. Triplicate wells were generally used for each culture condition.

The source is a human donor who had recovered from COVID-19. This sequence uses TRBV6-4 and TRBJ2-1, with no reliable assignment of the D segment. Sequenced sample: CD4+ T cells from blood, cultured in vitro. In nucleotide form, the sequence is TGTGCCAGCAGTGAAGCGCCTAGCTCCTACAATGAGCAGTTCTTC. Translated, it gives CASSEAPSSYNEQFF.